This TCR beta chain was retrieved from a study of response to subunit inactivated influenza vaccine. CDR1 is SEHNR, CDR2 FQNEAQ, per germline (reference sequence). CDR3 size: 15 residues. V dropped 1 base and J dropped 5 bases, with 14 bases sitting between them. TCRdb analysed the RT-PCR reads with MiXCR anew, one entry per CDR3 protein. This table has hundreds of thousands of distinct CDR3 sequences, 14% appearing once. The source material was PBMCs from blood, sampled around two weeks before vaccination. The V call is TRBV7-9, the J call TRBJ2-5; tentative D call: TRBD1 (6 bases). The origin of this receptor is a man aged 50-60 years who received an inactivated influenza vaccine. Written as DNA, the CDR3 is TGTGCCAGCAGCTTAGGGCAGGGGTCGTTGGAGACCCAGTACTTC. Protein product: CASSLGQGSLETQYF.